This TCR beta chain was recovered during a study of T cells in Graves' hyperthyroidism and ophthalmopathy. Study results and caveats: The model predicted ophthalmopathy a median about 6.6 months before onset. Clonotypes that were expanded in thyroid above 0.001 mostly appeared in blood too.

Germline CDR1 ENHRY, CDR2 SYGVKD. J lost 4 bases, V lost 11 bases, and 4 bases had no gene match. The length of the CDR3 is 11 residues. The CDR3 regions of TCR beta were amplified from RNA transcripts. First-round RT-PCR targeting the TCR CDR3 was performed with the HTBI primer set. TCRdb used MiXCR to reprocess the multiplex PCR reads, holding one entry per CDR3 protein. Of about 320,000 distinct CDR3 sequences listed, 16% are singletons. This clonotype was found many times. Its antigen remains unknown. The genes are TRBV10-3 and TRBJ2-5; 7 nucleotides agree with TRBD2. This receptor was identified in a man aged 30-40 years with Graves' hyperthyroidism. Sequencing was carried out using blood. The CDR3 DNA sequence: TGTGCCGTAAGGGAGGGAGAGACCCAGTACTTC. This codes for CAVREGETQYF.